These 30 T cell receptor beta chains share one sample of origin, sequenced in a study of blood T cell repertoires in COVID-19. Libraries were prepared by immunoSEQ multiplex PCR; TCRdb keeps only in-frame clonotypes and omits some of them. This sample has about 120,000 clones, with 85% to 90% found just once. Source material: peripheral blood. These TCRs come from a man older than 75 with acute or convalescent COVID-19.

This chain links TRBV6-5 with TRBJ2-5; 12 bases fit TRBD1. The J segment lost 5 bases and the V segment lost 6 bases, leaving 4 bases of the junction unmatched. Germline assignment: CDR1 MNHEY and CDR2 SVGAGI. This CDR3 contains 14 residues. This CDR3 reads CASRGTGGRETQYF. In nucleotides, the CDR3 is TGTGCCAGCAGGGGGACAGGGGGCCGGGAGACCCAGTACTTC.

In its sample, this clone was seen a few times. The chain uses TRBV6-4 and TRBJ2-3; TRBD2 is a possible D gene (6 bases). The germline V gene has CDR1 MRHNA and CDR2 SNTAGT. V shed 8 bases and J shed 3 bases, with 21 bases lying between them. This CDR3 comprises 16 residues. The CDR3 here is CASSLYSGSTTDTQYF. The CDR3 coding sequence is TGTGCCAGCTCACTATATAGCGGCAGTACGACAGATACGCAGTATTTT.

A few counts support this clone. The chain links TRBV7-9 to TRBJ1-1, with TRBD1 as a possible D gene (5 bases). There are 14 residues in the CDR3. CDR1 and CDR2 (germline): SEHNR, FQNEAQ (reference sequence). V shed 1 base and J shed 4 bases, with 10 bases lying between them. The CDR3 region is CASSLEAGGTEAFF. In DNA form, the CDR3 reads TGTGCCAGCAGCTTAGAGGCGGGGGGCACTGAAGCTTTCTTT.

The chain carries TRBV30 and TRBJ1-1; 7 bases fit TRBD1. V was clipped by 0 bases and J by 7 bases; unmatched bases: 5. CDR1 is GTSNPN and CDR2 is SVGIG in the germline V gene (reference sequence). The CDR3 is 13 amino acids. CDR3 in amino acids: CAWSVRQGGEAFF. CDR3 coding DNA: TGTGCCTGGAGTGTACGACAGGGAGGTGAAGCTTTCTTT.

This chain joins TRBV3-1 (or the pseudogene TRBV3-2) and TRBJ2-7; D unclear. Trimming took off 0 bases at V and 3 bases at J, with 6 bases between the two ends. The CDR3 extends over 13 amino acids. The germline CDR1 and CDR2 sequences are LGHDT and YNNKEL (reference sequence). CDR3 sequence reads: CASSQDVIYEQYF. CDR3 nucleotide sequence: TGTGCCAGCAGCCAAGATGTCATCTACGAGCAGTACTTC.

DNA for the CDR3: TGTGCCAGTAGTATAGGTGGACTAGCGGGAGTTACCTACAATGAGCAGTTCTTC. Translated, it gives CASSIGGLAGVTYNEQFF. This rearrangement joins TRBV19 to TRBJ2-1; 13 bases line up with TRBD2. With 1 base clipped from V and 2 bases from J, the junction kept 5 bases outside the gene matches. Germline lookup yields CDR1 LNHDA and CDR2 SQIVND (reference sequence). The CDR3 is 18 amino acids.

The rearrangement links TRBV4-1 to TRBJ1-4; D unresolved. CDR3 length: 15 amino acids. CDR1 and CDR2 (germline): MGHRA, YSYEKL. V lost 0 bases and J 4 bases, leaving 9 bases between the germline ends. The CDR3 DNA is TGCGCCAGCAGCCAAGAAAAACAGATTAATGAAAAACTGTTTTTT. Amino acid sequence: CASSQEKQINEKLFF.

The CDR3 region is CASSPGGSGRTEQYF. The CDR3 nucleotides are TGTGCCAGCAGCCCCGGCGGTAGCGGGAGAACCGAGCAGTACTTC. The genes are TRBV7-2 and TRBJ2-7, with 9 bases identical to TRBD2. The CDR3 extends over 15 amino acids. Per germline, CDR1 SGHTA and CDR2 FQGNSA. With 5 bases clipped from V and 6 bases from J, the junction kept 11 bases outside the gene matches.

CDR3 in DNA: TGTGCCAGCAGTTACGAGAGGGGGGGCTATGGCTACACCTTC. As protein: CASSYERGGYGYTF. This chain links TRBV6-2 or TRBV6-3 with TRBJ1-2; tentative D call: TRBD1 (6 bases). This CDR3 spans 14 amino acids. V lost 2 bases and J lost 4, with 11 bases in between. Germline V lookup: CDR1 MNHEY, CDR2 SVGEGT.

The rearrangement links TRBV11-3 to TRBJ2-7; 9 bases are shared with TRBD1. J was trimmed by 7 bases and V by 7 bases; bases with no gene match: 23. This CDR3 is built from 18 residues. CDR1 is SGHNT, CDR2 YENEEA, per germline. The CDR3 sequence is CASTPGGGEDRGAREQYF. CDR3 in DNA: TGTGCCAGCACCCCAGGGGGAGGGGAAGACAGGGGGGCTAGGGAGCAGTACTTC.

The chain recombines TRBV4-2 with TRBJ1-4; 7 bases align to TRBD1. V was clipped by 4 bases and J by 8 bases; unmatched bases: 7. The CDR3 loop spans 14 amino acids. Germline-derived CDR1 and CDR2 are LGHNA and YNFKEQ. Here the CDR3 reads CASSPETGREKLFF. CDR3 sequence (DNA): TGTGCCAGCAGCCCAGAGACAGGGAGGGAAAAACTGTTTTTT.

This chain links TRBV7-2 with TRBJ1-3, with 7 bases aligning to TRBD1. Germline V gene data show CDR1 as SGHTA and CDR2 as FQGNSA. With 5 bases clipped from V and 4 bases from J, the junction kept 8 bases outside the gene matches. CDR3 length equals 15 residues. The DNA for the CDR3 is TGTGCCAGCAGCCTTGACAGGGTCGGCGGAAACACCATATATTTT. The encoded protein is CASSLDRVGGNTIYF.

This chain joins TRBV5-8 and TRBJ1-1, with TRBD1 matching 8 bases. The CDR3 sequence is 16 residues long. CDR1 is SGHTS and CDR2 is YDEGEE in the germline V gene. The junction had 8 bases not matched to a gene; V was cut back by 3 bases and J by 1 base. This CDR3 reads CASSSTGVDPNTEAFF. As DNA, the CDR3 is TGTGCCAGCAGCTCGACAGGGGTCGACCCGAACACTGAAGCTTTCTTT.

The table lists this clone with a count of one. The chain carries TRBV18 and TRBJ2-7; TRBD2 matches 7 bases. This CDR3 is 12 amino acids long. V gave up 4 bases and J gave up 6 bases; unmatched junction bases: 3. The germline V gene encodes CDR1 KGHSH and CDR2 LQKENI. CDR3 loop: CASSQTSSEQYF. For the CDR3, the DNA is TGTGCCAGCTCACAGACTAGCAGCGAGCAGTACTTC.

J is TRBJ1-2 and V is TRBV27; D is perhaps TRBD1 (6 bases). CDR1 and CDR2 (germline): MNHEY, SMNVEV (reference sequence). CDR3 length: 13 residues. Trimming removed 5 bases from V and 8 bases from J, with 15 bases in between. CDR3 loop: CASSPRTEGGYTF. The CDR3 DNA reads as TGTGCCAGCAGTCCGCGGACAGAAGGGGGCTACACCTTC.

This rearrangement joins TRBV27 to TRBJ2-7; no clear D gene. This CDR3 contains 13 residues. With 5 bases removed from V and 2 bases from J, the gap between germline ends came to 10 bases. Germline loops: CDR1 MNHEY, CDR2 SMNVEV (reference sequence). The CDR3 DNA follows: TGTGCCAGCAGTGGGTGGGCTACCTACGAGCAGTACTTC. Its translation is CASSGWATYEQYF.

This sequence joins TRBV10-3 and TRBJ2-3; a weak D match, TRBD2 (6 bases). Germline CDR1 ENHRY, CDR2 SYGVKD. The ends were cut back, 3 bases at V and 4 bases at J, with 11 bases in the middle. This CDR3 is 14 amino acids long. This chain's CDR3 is CAISDGLASDTQYF. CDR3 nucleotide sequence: TGTGCCATCAGTGATGGGCTAGCGTCAGATACGCAGTATTTT.

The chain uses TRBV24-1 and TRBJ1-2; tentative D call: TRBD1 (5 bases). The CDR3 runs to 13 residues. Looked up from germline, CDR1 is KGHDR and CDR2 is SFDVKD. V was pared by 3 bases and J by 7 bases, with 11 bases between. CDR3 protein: CATSDPGSGGYTF. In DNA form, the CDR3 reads TGTGCCACCAGTGATCCAGGGTCGGGTGGCTACACCTTC.

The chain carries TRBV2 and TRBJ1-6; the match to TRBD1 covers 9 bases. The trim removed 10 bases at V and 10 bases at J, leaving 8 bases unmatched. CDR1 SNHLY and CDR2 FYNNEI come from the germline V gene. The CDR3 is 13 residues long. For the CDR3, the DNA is TGTGCCACATCCGGGACAGGGAGCTCACCCCTCCACTTT. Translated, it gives CATSGTGSSPLHF.

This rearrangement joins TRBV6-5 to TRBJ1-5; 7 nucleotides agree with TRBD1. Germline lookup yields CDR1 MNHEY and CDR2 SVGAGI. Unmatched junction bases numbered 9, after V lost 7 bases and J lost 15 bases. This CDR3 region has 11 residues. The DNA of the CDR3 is TGTGCCAGCACCTTTCAGGGGGGCGCGCATTTT. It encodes CASTFQGGAHF.

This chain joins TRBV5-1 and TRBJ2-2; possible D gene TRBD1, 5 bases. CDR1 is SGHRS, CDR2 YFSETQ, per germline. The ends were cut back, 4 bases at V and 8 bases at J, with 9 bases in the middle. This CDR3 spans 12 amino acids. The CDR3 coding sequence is TGCGCCAGCAGCCCCAAGGGGGGGGAGCTGTTTTTT. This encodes CASSPKGGELFF. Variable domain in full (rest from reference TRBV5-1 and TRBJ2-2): KAGVTQTPRYLIKTRGQQVTLSCSPISGHRSVSWYQQTPGQGLQFLFEYFSETQRNKGNFPGRFSGRQFSNSRSEMNVSTLELGDSALYLCASSPKGGELFFGEGSRLTVL.

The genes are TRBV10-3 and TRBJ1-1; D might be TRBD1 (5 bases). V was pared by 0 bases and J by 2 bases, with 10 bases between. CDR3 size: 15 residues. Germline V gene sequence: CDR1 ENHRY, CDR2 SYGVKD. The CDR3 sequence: CAISESYQGNTEAFF. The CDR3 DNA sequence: TGTGCCATCAGTGAGTCATATCAGGGAAACACTGAAGCTTTCTTT.

The CDR3 loop reads CASSPRDRVGQPQHF. The CDR3 coding sequence is TGTGCCAGCAGTCCCCGGGACAGGGTTGGTCAGCCCCAGCATTTT. The chain recombines TRBV2 with TRBJ1-5; 9 bases fit TRBD1. The germline CDR1 and CDR2 sequences are SNHLY and FYNNEI. With V trimmed by 5 bases and J by 6 bases, 8 bases remained unmatched. The CDR3 spans 15 residues.

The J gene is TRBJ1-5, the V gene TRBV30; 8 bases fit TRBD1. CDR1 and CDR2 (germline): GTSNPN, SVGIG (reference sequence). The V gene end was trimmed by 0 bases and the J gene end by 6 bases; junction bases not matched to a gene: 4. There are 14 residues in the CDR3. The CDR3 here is CAWSVRRGPQPQHF. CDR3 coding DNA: TGTGCCTGGAGTGTACGCAGGGGGCCTCAGCCCCAGCATTTT.

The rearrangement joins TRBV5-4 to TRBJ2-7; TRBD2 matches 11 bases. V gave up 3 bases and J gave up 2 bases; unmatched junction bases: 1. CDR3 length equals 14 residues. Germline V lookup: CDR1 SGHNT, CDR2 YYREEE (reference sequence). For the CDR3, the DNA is TGTGCCAGCAGCTCACTAGCGGGAGCCTACGAGCAGTACTTC. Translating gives CASSSLAGAYEQYF.

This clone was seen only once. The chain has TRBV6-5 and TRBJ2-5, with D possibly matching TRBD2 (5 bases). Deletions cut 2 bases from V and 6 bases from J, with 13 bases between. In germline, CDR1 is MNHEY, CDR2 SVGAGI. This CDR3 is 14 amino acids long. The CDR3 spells CASSYAGRRQTQYF. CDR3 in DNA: TGTGCCAGCAGTTACGCGGGCCGTAGACAGACCCAGTACTTC.

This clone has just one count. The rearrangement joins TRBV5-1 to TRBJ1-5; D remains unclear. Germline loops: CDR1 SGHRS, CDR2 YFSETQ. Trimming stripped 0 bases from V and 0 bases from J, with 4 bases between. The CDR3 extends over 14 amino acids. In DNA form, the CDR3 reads TGCGCCAGCAGCTTGGCCGGTAGCAATCAGCCCCAGCATTTT. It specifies CASSLAGSNQPQHF.

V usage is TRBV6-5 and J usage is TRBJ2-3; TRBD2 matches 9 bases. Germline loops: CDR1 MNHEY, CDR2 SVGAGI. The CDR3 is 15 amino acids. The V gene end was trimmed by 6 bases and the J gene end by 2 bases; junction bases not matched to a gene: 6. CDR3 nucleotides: TGTGCCAGCAGGGCTAGCGGGATCCTCACAGATACGCAGTATTTT. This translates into CASRASGILTDTQYF.

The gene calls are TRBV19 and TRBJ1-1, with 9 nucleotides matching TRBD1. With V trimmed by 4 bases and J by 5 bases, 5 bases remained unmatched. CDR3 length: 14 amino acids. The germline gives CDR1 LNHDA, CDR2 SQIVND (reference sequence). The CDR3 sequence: CASSKGQGGTEAFF. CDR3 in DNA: TGTGCCAGTAGTAAGGGACAGGGAGGGACTGAAGCTTTCTTT. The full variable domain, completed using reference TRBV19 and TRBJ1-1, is DGGITQSPKYLFRKEGQNVTLSCEQNLNHDAMYWYRQDPGQGLRLIYYSQIVNDFQKGDIAEGYSVSREKKESFPLTVTSAQKNPTAFYLCASSKGQGGTEAFFGQGTRLTVV.

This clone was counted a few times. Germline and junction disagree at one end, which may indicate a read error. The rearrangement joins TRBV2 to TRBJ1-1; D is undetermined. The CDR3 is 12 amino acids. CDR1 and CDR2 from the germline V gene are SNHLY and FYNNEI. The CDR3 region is CASSVGVTKAFF. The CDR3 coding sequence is TGTGCCAGCAGTGTGGGAGTCACTAAAGCTTTCTTT. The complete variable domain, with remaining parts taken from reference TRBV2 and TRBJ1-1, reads EPEVTQTPSHQVTQMGQEVILRCVPISNHLYFYWYRQILGQKVEFLVSFYNNEISEKSEIFDDQFSVERPDGSNFTLKIRSTKLEDSAMYFCASSVGVTKAFFGQGTRLTVV.